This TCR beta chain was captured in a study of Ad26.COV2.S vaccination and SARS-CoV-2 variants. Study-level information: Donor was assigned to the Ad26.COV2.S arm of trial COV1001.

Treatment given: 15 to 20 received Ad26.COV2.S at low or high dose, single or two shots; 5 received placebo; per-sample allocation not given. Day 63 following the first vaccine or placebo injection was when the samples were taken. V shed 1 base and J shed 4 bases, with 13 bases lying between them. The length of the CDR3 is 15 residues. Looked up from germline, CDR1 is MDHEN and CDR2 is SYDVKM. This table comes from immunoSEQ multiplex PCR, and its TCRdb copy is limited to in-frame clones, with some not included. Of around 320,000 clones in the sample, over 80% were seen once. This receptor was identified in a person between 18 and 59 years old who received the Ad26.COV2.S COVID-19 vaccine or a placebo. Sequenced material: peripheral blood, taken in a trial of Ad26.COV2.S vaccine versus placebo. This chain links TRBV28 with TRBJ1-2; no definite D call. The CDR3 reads CASSLLKKGFYGYTF. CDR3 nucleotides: TGTGCCAGCAGTTTATTAAAGAAGGGCTTCTATGGCTACACCTTC.